Listed below are T cell receptor beta chains from one sample, sequenced in a study of shared clonotypes between healthy human individuals. TCRdb's table, derived via immunoSEQ multiplex PCR, lists solely in-frame clones and lacks some. Here the sample spans under 600,000 clones, more than 95% being singletons. The material sequenced was naive CD4+ T cells sorted from blood. These receptors were taken from a woman aged 30 to 39 in good health. The conserved cysteine and the conserved F or W are not part of the CDR3 here.

v_gene: TRBV29-1
CDR3aa: SVRTSGFYSYNEQF

v_gene: TRBV9
CDR3aa: ASSVQDHSYEQY

v_gene: TRBV28
CDR3aa: ASSVPQSFTDTQY

v_gene: TRBV28
CDR3aa: ASSADRRDQPQH

v_gene: TRBV13
CDR3aa: ASSARDRAYNEQF

v_gene: TRBV7-9
CDR3aa: ASSLPGQNYGYT

v_gene: TRBV19
CDR3aa: ASSILGDSSYEQY

v_gene: TRBV9
CDR3aa: ASRPRTAYNEQF

v_gene: TRBV4-1
CDR3aa: ASSQDRWASTDTQY

v_gene: TRBV30
CDR3aa: AWSTGQPPLGNTIY

v_gene: TRBV6-5
CDR3aa: ASALRGSAEKLF

v_gene: TRBV7-8
CDR3aa: ASSFILGAVGELF

v_gene: TRBV10-1
CDR3aa: ASSEGLAGAETQY

v_gene: TRBV11-3
CDR3aa: ASSLPGVDTQY

v_gene: TRBV29-1
CDR3aa: SAPTDRRYEQY

v_gene: TRBV2
CDR3aa: ASSEQGQGLMETQY

v_gene: TRBV28
CDR3aa: ASLGQGGESYEQY

v_gene: TRBV6-1
CDR3aa: ASSVDRAQPQH

v_gene: TRBV2
CDR3aa: ASSGQAHNVLT

v_gene: TRBV5-1
CDR3aa: ASSLGRQPSNEKLF

v_gene: TRBV5-6
CDR3aa: ASERGTSTEAF

v_gene: TRBV6-5
CDR3aa: ASRGGQWNTEAF

v_gene: TRBV7-9
CDR3aa: ASSFLTSGRDEQF

v_gene: TRBV7-7
CDR3aa: ASSLVGSRGEVRSWEQY

v_gene: TRBV6-5
CDR3aa: ASSYSGVETQY

v_gene: TRBV5-6
CDR3aa: ASSSLVARLNLNTGELF

v_gene: TRBV19
CDR3aa: ASIRQPMVGEAF

v_gene: TRBV2
CDR3aa: ASCKGETDTQY

v_gene: TRBV19
CDR3aa: ASGEPWGINYGYT

v_gene: TRBV19
CDR3aa: ASRVSGTYEQY

v_gene: TRBV2
CDR3aa: ASSDRDSRFSNQPQH

v_gene: TRBV11-3
CDR3aa: ASSPWGASYEQY

v_gene: TRBV28
CDR3aa: ASSSGGGGGYT

v_gene: TRBV13
CDR3aa: ASSPRTALYNEQF

v_gene: TRBV30
CDR3aa: AWSVWNTEAF

v_gene: TRBV5-1
CDR3aa: ASSLRAGNTEAF

v_gene: TRBV5-6
CDR3aa: ASSLTQGGAEAF

v_gene: TRBV5-1
CDR3aa: ASSLTVDTEAF

v_gene: TRBV27
CDR3aa: ASRENYEQY

v_gene: TRBV6-1
CDR3aa: ASRGLAGAGEQF

v_gene: TRBV28
CDR3aa: ASSYWDYKETQY

v_gene: TRBV2
CDR3aa: ASTGLANEQF

v_gene: TRBV19
CDR3aa: ASSRRQGGSGANVLT

v_gene: TRBV7-9
CDR3aa: ASSGPGQGAYEQY

v_gene: TRBV5-8
CDR3aa: ASSRAGAGNTIY

v_gene: TRBV4-1
CDR3aa: ASSQVSGRASAQY

v_gene: TRBV28
CDR3aa: ASSSRGGGNIQY

v_gene: TRBV28
CDR3aa: ASSLKIDRPMNTEAF

v_gene: TRBV11-2
CDR3aa: ASSLTDNYGYT

v_gene: TRBV5-1
CDR3aa: ASSIGQGSSYEQY

v_gene: TRBV27
CDR3aa: ASSFRVSGANVLT